These T cell receptor beta chains were read from a single sample in a study of identical twins. One entry per CDR3 protein results from TCRdb running MiXCR on the 5' RACE reads. The sample lists 450,000 or so distinct CDR3 sequences, approximately 24% seen once, with about 2.7% in the top ten. The sample also formed part of further work on T cells expressing NK-cell markers.

Sample: CD4+ T cells sorted from blood. Receptors were obtained from a woman aged 18-29 years in good health. The CDR3 runs from the conserved cysteine through the conserved F or W. The D gene is left open where the match is weak. Part of the rows lack a size; the others show once, few, many or a class for expanded clones.

CDR3 DNA: TGTGCCAGCAGCCCAATAGTGGCATATACGCAGTATTTT
CDR3 protein: CASSPIVAYTQYF
CDR3 length: 13
D gene: -
V gene: TRBV7-9
J gene: TRBJ2-3
clone size: -

CDR3 DNA: TGCGCCAGCAGCTTGGCCGGGACAGGAAATTCACCCCTCCACTTT
CDR3 protein: CASSLAGTGNSPLHF
CDR3 length: 15
D gene: TRBD1
V gene: TRBV5-1
J gene: TRBJ1-6
clone size: -

CDR3 DNA: TGTGCCAGCAGTGTGGCTTTGTCTAATTCACCCCTCCACTTT
CDR3 protein: CASSVALSNSPLHF
CDR3 length: 14
D gene: -
V gene: TRBV2
J gene: TRBJ1-6
clone size: -

CDR3 DNA: TGTGCCAGCAGCAGGAGCCGGGATTGGGGCTACGAGCAGTACTTC
CDR3 protein: CASSRSRDWGYEQYF
CDR3 length: 15
D gene: -
V gene: TRBV9
J gene: TRBJ2-7
clone size: -

CDR3 DNA: TGTGCCAGCAGCTATATAGCGGGGAACACAGATACGCAGTATTTT
CDR3 protein: CASSYIAGNTDTQYF
CDR3 length: 15
D gene: TRBD2
V gene: TRBV9
J gene: TRBJ2-3
clone size: -

CDR3 DNA: TGTGCCAGCAGCCCGTACCGAGATACGCAGTATTTT
CDR3 protein: CASSPYRDTQYF
CDR3 length: 12
D gene: -
V gene: TRBV7-6
J gene: TRBJ2-3
clone size: few

CDR3 DNA: TGTGCCAGCAGCCCGGAGGGGTACCTAGCGGGAGAGTTGGGCACAGATACGCAGTATTTT
CDR3 protein: CASSPEGYLAGELGTDTQYF
CDR3 length: 20
D gene: -
V gene: TRBV21-1
J gene: TRBJ2-3
clone size: -

CDR3 DNA: TGTGCCAGCAGCCCCACCTCCGCAGATACGCAGTATTTT
CDR3 protein: CASSPTSADTQYF
CDR3 length: 13
D gene: -
V gene: TRBV7-6
J gene: TRBJ2-3
clone size: -

CDR3 DNA: TGCGCCAGCAGCTTGGGTGGAGCCTTTAATGAAAAACTGTTTTTT
CDR3 protein: CASSLGGAFNEKLFF
CDR3 length: 15
D gene: -
V gene: TRBV5-1
J gene: TRBJ1-4
clone size: few

CDR3 DNA: TGTGCCAGCAGTGACTCGGCGGGGGGGCAGATGGAGCAGTTCTTC
CDR3 protein: CASSDSAGGQMEQFF
CDR3 length: 15
D gene: TRBD2
V gene: TRBV6-4
J gene: TRBJ2-1
clone size: -

CDR3 DNA: TGCAGCGTTGCCAGGGTTTCTGAAGCTTTCTTT
CDR3 protein: CSVARVSEAFF
CDR3 length: 11
D gene: -
V gene: TRBV29-1
J gene: TRBJ1-1
clone size: few

CDR3 DNA: TGTGCCAGCAGTTCGGGGACTAGCTTGGCCTACGAGCAGTACTTC
CDR3 protein: CASSSGTSLAYEQYF
CDR3 length: 15
D gene: TRBD2
V gene: TRBV12-3/TRBV12-4
J gene: TRBJ2-7
clone size: -

CDR3 DNA: TGCGCCAGCAAACTTGGGAGGAATGTTAACTATGGCTACACCTTC
CDR3 protein: CASKLGRNVNYGYTF
CDR3 length: 15
D gene: -
V gene: TRBV5-1
J gene: TRBJ1-2
clone size: -

CDR3 DNA: TGTGCCATCAGTGACCCGACTAGAAGTACCGGGGAGCTGTTTTTT
CDR3 protein: CAISDPTRSTGELFF
CDR3 length: 15
D gene: -
V gene: TRBV10-3
J gene: TRBJ2-2
clone size: -

CDR3 DNA: TGTGCCAGCAGCGTAGCGAGCGGGCCATACAATGAGCAGTTCTTC
CDR3 protein: CASSVASGPYNEQFF
CDR3 length: 15
D gene: -
V gene: TRBV9
J gene: TRBJ2-1
clone size: -

CDR3 DNA: TGTGCCAGCGGCAGGGGCGGTGAAAAACTGTTTTTT
CDR3 protein: CASGRGGEKLFF
CDR3 length: 12
D gene: -
V gene: TRBV6-5
J gene: TRBJ1-4
clone size: few